The 20 T cell receptor beta chains reported below all come from one sample, sequenced in a study of blood T cell repertoires in COVID-19. The repertoire was sequenced with immunoSEQ multiplex PCR; TCRdb's copy has only in-frame clones and lacks some. The data contain approximately 89,000 clones, roughly 74% of them singletons. Input material: peripheral blood. These receptors were collected from a man in his 70s with COVID-19, enrolled during active disease.

The genes are TRBV27 and TRBJ1-2; D remains unclear. Germline V gene data show CDR1 as MNHEY and CDR2 as SMNVEV (reference sequence). V gave up 9 bases and J gave up 2 bases, with 13 bases separating them. This CDR3 has 13 amino acids. The DNA of the CDR3 is TGTGCCAGACACCTGCTCTGGAACTATGGCTACACCTTC. It yields the protein CARHLLWNYGYTF.

The sample holds one count of this clone. V usage is TRBV7-2 and J usage is TRBJ1-3; D perhaps matches TRBD1 (6 bases). The CDR3 consists of 15 residues. Trimming pared 5 bases from V and 4 bases from J, leaving 15 bases between. From germline, CDR1 is SGHTA and CDR2 FQGNSA. The DNA of the CDR3 is TGTGCCAGCAGCATCGACAGGAGTACAGGAAACACCATATATTTT. The encoded protein is CASSIDRSTGNTIYF.

The chain uses TRBV5-4 and TRBJ2-1; 8 bases align to TRBD2. Germline CDR1 reads SGHNT; CDR2 reads YYREEE (reference sequence). The CDR3 extends over 16 amino acids. Trimming at V came to 4 bases and at J to 0 bases, leaving 6 bases not matched to a gene. CDR3 nucleotide sequence: TGTGCCAGCAGCCTGGACGGGGGGGCCTCCTACAATGAGCAGTTCTTC. It codes for CASSLDGGASYNEQFF.

The rearrangement joins TRBV20-1 to TRBJ1-1; a possible D gene is TRBD1 (6 bases). The V end was cut by 3 bases, the J end by 3 bases, with 11 bases between. This CDR3 contains 13 residues. The germline gives CDR1 DFQATT, CDR2 SNEGSKA (reference sequence). Here the CDR3 reads CSASTGRDTEAFF. CDR3 DNA: TGCAGTGCTAGTACAGGGAGAGACACTGAAGCTTTCTTT.

This clone was observed a few times. The chain uses TRBV11-2 and TRBJ2-7; tentatively, D is TRBD2 (6 bases). The V end lost 5 bases, the J end lost 0 bases, and 11 bases lay between the germline ends. CDR1 and CDR2 from the germline V gene are SGHAT and FQNNGV. This CDR3 is 14 amino acids long. This chain's CDR3 is CASSRELNSYEQYF. The CDR3 nucleotides are TGTGCCAGCAGCCGGGAGCTCAACTCCTACGAGCAGTACTTC.

This clone appeared many times. The V gene is TRBV6-6, the J gene TRBJ2-7; D gene unclear. The CDR3 is 13 residues long. Germline loops: CDR1 MNHNY, CDR2 SVGAGI (reference sequence). V was trimmed by 0 bases and J by 4 bases, leaving 7 bases between them. This CDR3 reads CASSYSPLYEQYF. CDR3 bases: TGTGCCAGCAGTTACTCCCCCCTGTACGAGCAGTACTTC.

The rearrangement uses TRBV4-3 and TRBJ1-2; D remains ambiguous. Germline V lookup: CDR1 LGHNA, CDR2 YSLEER. Trimming left V 0 bases short and J 0 bases short, with 17 bases between. The CDR3 totals 18 residues. The CDR3 reads CASSQDSWVGDTNYGYTF. The DNA of the CDR3 is TGCGCCAGCAGCCAAGATAGTTGGGTCGGAGATACTAACTATGGCTACACCTTC.

This rearrangement joins TRBV24-1 to TRBJ1-5, with 7 bases lining up with TRBD1. Germline lookup yields CDR1 KGHDR and CDR2 SFDVKD. V trimming: 3 bases; J trimming: 2 bases; junction bases outside the gene matches: 9. The CDR3 length is 17 residues. CDR3: CATSDMTGMVCNQPQHF. The CDR3 bases are TGTGCCACCAGTGATATGACAGGGATGGTTTGCAATCAGCCCCAGCATTTT.

This clone was detected once. The rearrangement links TRBV20-1 to TRBJ1-2; TRBD1 might be the D (6 bases). Germline V CDR1 and CDR2: DFQATT, SNEGSKA (reference sequence). This CDR3 region has 17 residues. With 3 bases removed from V and 5 bases from J, the gap between germline ends came to 25 bases. The CDR3 loop is CSASSPGGAGARYGYTF. In DNA form, the CDR3 reads TGCAGTGCTAGTTCCCCTGGGGGGGCGGGGGCCCGATATGGCTACACCTTC.

As DNA, the CDR3 is TGTGCCAGCAGCTTTAGCGGGGGCAATGAGCAGTTCTTC. This gives the protein CASSFSGGNEQFF. The chain is built from TRBV5-4 and TRBJ2-1, with 9 bases lining up with TRBD2. V trimming: 2 bases; J trimming: 6 bases; junction bases outside the gene matches: 0. Germline CDR1 SGHNT, CDR2 YYREEE (reference sequence). CDR3 length: 13 amino acids.

The chain links TRBV5-4 to TRBJ2-7; possible D gene TRBD1, 7 bases. The V end was cut by 2 bases, the J end by 2 bases, with 11 bases between. The CDR3 is made up of 14 amino acids. Germline loops: CDR1 SGHNT, CDR2 YYREEE (reference sequence). CDR3 in amino acids: CASSFQGGTYEQYF. In DNA form, the CDR3 reads TGTGCCAGCAGCTTCCAGGGGGGAACCTACGAGCAGTACTTC. Drawing the rest from reference TRBV5-4 and TRBJ2-7, the complete variable domain is ETGVTQSPTHLIKTRGQQVTLRCSSQSGHNTVSWYQQALGQGPQFIFQYYREEENGRGNFPPRFSGLQFPNYSSELNVNALELDDSALYLCASSFQGGTYEQYFGPGTRLTVT.

The gene calls are TRBV12-3 or TRBV12-4 and TRBJ2-7; maybe TRBD2 (6 bases). The CDR3 totals 13 residues. The V and J ends lost 6 bases and 4 bases respectively, with 13 bases between them. The CDR3 DNA sequence: TGTGCCAGCAGCCGCGGAGGGAATTACGAGCAGTACTTC. It codes for CASSRGGNYEQYF.

In its sample, this clone was seen once. The rearrangement joins TRBV10-3 to TRBJ2-7; D not certain. Germline lookup yields CDR1 ENHRY and CDR2 SYGVKD. CDR3 length equals 12 residues. Trimming stripped 4 bases from V and 0 bases from J, with 4 bases between. CDR3 protein: CAISGASYEQYF. The CDR3 region has the DNA TGTGCCATCAGTGGGGCCTCCTACGAGCAGTACTTC.

The CDR3 DNA follows: TGCGCCAGCAGCCAATCCGGACAGGCAAGGAATGAAAAACTGTTTTTT. This sequence encodes CASSQSGQARNEKLFF. The chain is built from TRBV4-3 and TRBJ1-4, with 7 bases identical to TRBD1. With 2 bases clipped from V and 5 bases from J, the junction kept 8 bases outside the gene matches. The CDR3 length is 16 residues. Germline V gene data show CDR1 as LGHNA and CDR2 as YSLEER.

There are a few counts of this clone. This chain joins TRBV6-2 or TRBV6-3 and TRBJ2-7; weak D call: TRBD2 (5 bases). Germline assignment: CDR1 MNHEY and CDR2 SVGEGT. The CDR3 has 13 residues. Trimming took off 4 bases at V and 2 bases at J, with 9 bases between the two ends. The CDR3 DNA reads TGTGCCAGCAGTTGGACTGTAACCTACGAGCAGTACTTC. As protein: CASSWTVTYEQYF.

This clone has a handful of counts. This chain joins TRBV11-3 and TRBJ1-1; 7 positions match TRBD1. Trimming took 3 bases from V and 2 from J; bases not matched to a gene: 6. This CDR3 contains 15 residues. Germline V CDR1 and CDR2: SGHNT, YENEEA. The CDR3 region is CASSFGTAANTEAFF. Here the CDR3 DNA reads TGTGCCAGCAGCTTCGGGACAGCCGCTAACACTGAAGCTTTCTTT.

This chain connects TRBV6-5 to TRBJ1-6, with D possibly TRBD1 on 5 matching bases. Per germline, CDR1 MNHEY and CDR2 SVGAGI. The CDR3 runs 14 residues. The V end lost 7 bases, the J end lost 7 bases, and 14 bases lay between the germline ends. CDR3 protein: CASTSDMLNSPLHF. For the CDR3, the DNA is TGTGCCAGCACCTCGGACATGTTGAATTCACCCCTCCACTTT.

The chain combines TRBV7-2 with TRBJ2-1; D possibly corresponds to TRBD2 (6 bases). This CDR3 is built from 14 residues. Looked up from germline, CDR1 is SGHTA and CDR2 is FQGNSA. V dropped 5 bases and J dropped 9 bases, with 17 bases sitting between them. Here the CDR3 DNA reads TGTGCCAGCAGCACCTTGGCGGGACTCCTTGAGCAGTTCTTC. Its protein is CASSTLAGLLEQFF.

This clone was counted only a few times. The V and J genes are TRBV11-2 and TRBJ2-3; D is possibly TRBD2 (5 bases). The CDR3 totals 13 residues. Germline V lookup: CDR1 SGHAT, CDR2 FQNNGV. V lost 5 bases to trimming and J lost 3 bases, with 9 bases between them. CDR3 loop: CASSLRETDTQYF. CDR3 nucleotides: TGTGCCAGCAGCCTAAGGGAGACAGATACGCAGTATTTT.

This clone showed up just a few times. The chain has TRBV28 and TRBJ1-5, with TRBD1 matching over 8 bases. The CDR3 runs to 17 residues. With V trimmed by 3 bases and J by 1 base, 8 bases remained unmatched. CDR1 and CDR2 from the germline V gene are MDHEN and SYDVKM. CDR3 nucleotides: TGTGCCAGCAGTTTTATTCGGACAGGGCGAAGCAATCAGCCCCAGCATTTT. Translated, it gives CASSFIRTGRSNQPQHF.